The 19 T cell receptor beta chains given below trace back to one sample, sequenced in a study of cytomegalovirus exposure and HLA in healthy donors. Primers: 60 Vbeta forward and 13 Jbeta reverse. Data came from immunoSEQ multiplex PCR; TCRdb stores just in-frame clones and leaves some out. The sample consists of more than 50,000 clones, approximately 70% of them appearing once. The sequenced material came from PBMCs. Receptor source: a woman aged 60-75 years in good health and CMV-seropositive.

The chain employs TRBV4-3 and TRBJ2-1; 7 bases match TRBD2. J was trimmed by 1 base and V by 4 bases; bases with no gene match: 13. Looked up from germline, CDR1 is LGHNA and CDR2 is YSLEER. The CDR3 sequence is 18 residues long. In nucleotides, the CDR3 is TGCGCCAGCAGCCGATCCACCGCTGGGGGGGGATCCTACAATGAGCAGTTCTTC. As protein: CASSRSTAGGGSYNEQFF.

This clone came up once. The junction shows a germline mismatch at one end, possibly a read error. This rearrangement joins TRBV7-9 to TRBJ2-3, with 11 bases matching TRBD2. The CDR3 contains 16 residues. Germline CDR1 is SEHNR and CDR2 is FQNEAQ (reference sequence). In DNA form, the CDR3 reads TGTTCCAGCAGCCGACTAGCGGGGACTAGCACAGATACGCAGTATTTT. It specifies CSSSRLAGTSTDTQYF.

The chain uses TRBV5-6 and TRBJ2-1; no definite D call. Trimming took 3 bases from V and 7 from J, leaving 8 bases between them. CDR3 length equals 12 residues. In germline, CDR1 is SGHDT, CDR2 YYEEEE. CDR3 sequence reads: CASSWALNEQFF. CDR3 bases: TGTGCCAGCAGCTGGGCCTTGAATGAGCAGTTCTTC.

The chain has TRBV19 and TRBJ1-1; perhaps TRBD1 as D (5 bases). The CDR3 runs to 17 residues. V lost 4 bases to trimming and J lost 0 bases, with 18 bases between them. Germline V CDR1 and CDR2: LNHDA, SQIVND (reference sequence). CDR3: CASSNIRLGGVNTEAFF. CDR3 in DNA: TGTGCCAGTAGTAATATCCGGCTCGGGGGGGTGAACACTGAAGCTTTCTTT.

The V and J genes are TRBV11-2 and TRBJ1-1, with D hard to call. V was cut by 1 base and J by 8 bases, with 11 bases left in between. Germline assignment: CDR1 SGHAT and CDR2 FQNNGV. The CDR3 loop spans 13 amino acids. CDR3 coding DNA: TGTGCCAGCAGCTTAGGGTTAACAGAGGAAGCTTTCTTT. As protein: CASSLGLTEEAFF.

The V call is TRBV19, the J call TRBJ1-2; no definite D call. The CDR3 consists of 16 residues. Trimming pared 5 bases from V and 8 bases from J, leaving 24 bases between. Germline CDR1 reads LNHDA; CDR2 reads SQIVND (reference sequence). CDR3 nucleotides: TGTGCCAGTAGTTACCCAGGACTGGGAGTTTGGCAGGGCTACACCTTC. Translating gives CASSYPGLGVWQGYTF. Looking up the rest from reference TRBV19 and TRBJ1-2 gives the full variable domain: DGGITQSPKYLFRKEGQNVTLSCEQNLNHDAMYWYRQDPGQGLRLIYYSQIVNDFQKGDIAEGYSVSREKKESFPLTVTSAQKNPTAFYLCASSYPGLGVWQGYTFGSGTRLTVV.

V usage is TRBV5-6 and J usage is TRBJ1-6, with TRBD1 identical over 8 bases. The CDR3 contains 16 residues. V shed 4 bases and J 9 bases; nucleotides not matched to a gene: 12. Germline V gives CDR1 SGHDT, CDR2 YYEEEE. The CDR3 loop is CASSLDPTGEGSPLHF. The CDR3 nucleotides are TGTGCCAGCAGCCTGGATCCGACAGGGGAGGGTTCACCCCTCCACTTT.

J is TRBJ2-7 and V is TRBV7-9; D is perhaps TRBD1 (5 bases). CDR3 length: 13 amino acids. V was pared by 5 bases and J by 4 bases, with 12 bases between. Germline-derived CDR1 and CDR2 are SEHNR and FQNEAQ (reference sequence). CDR3 sequence reads: CASSPRTPYEQYF. The CDR3 DNA is TGTGCCAGCAGCCCCCGGACACCGTACGAGCAGTACTTC.

The gene calls are TRBV27 and TRBJ1-1; 9 nucleotides match TRBD1. Germline V CDR1 and CDR2: MNHEY, SMNVEV (reference sequence). The CDR3 is 16 residues long. V lost 0 bases and J lost 6; bases outside the gene matches: 8. The CDR3 bases are TGTGCCAGCAGTTTATCCCCGGGACAGGGAAACCCTGAAGCTTTCTTT. As protein: CASSLSPGQGNPEAFF.

The J gene is TRBJ2-1, the V gene TRBV15, with 9 bases identical to TRBD2. The CDR3 sequence is 16 residues long. Germline CDR1 is LNHNV and CDR2 is YYDKDF (reference sequence). Trimming took 3 bases from V and 4 from J; bases not matched to a gene: 7. The CDR3 loop is CATSSGASGVYNEQFF. The CDR3 DNA follows: TGTGCCACCAGCAGCGGCGCTAGCGGGGTGTACAATGAGCAGTTCTTC. The entire variable domain, with the rest obtained from reference TRBV15 and TRBJ2-1, is as follows: DAMVIQNPRYQVTQFGKPVTLSCSQTLNHNVMYWYQQKSSQAPKLLFHYYDKDFNNEADTPDNFQSRRPNTSFCFLDIRSPGLGDTAMYLCATSSGASGVYNEQFFGPGTRLTVL.

V is TRBV21-1 and J is TRBJ2-1; the D call of TRBD2 is as the table states it, not checked on the DNA. TRBV21-1 is flagged as a pseudogene. This CDR3 has 17 residues. The CDR3 bases are TGTGCCAGCAGCCGCCGGGGAGGGGAAAGAGATTACAATGAGCAGTTCTTC. It codes for CASSRRGGERDYNEQFF.

The chain links TRBV6-5 to TRBJ2-3, with D perhaps matching TRBD2 (6 bases). CDR1 and CDR2 (germline): MNHEY, SVGAGI. The CDR3 consists of 13 residues. The CDR3 nucleotides are TGTGCGACCACCGGGGGTAGCACAGATACGCAGTATTTT. The encoded protein is CATTGGSTDTQYF.

This clone was detected a few times. This chain uses TRBV19 with TRBJ2-5; 7 bases agree with TRBD1. Germline CDR1 and CDR2: LNHDA and SQIVND (reference sequence). The CDR3 is 15 residues long. The V segment lost 4 bases and the J segment 4 bases; nucleotides outside the gene matches: 9. The CDR3 is CASSTYLTGAETQYF. The CDR3 nucleotides are TGTGCCAGTAGTACATACTTAACAGGGGCAGAGACCCAGTACTTC.

The chain combines TRBV11-2 with TRBJ1-2; 9 nucleotides match TRBD1. This CDR3 comprises 13 residues. The V and J ends lost 4 bases and 8 bases, in that order; junction bases with no gene match: 5. In germline, CDR1 is SGHAT, CDR2 FQNNGV. DNA of the CDR3: TGTGCCAGCAGCTCCGGGACAGGGTCCGGCTACACCTTC. The encoded protein is CASSSGTGSGYTF.

The chain combines TRBV7-2 with TRBJ1-5, with TRBD1 identical over 8 bases. The trim removed 1 base at V and 6 bases at J, leaving 8 bases unmatched. The CDR3 spans 16 residues. CDR1 SGHTA and CDR2 FQGNSA come from the germline V gene. CDR3 sequence: CASSLVSGGGRQPQHF. The CDR3 DNA reads TGTGCCAGCAGCTTAGTTTCAGGGGGCGGGCGTCAGCCCCAGCATTTT. Full variable domain (missing parts from reference TRBV7-2 and TRBJ1-5): GAGVSQSPSNKVTEKGKDVELRCDPISGHTALYWYRQSLGQGLEFLIYFQGNSAPDKSGLPSDRFSAERTGGSVSTLTIQRTQQEDSAVYLCASSLVSGGGRQPQHFGDGTRLSIL.

This chain connects TRBV28 to TRBJ2-7; 11 bases agree with TRBD1. CDR1 is MDHEN, CDR2 SYDVKM, per germline. The CDR3 contains 14 residues. V lost 5 bases, J lost 7 bases, and 7 bases stayed unmatched. The CDR3 reads CASSQAGTGGEQYF. CDR3 DNA sequence: TGTGCCAGCAGTCAAGCCGGGACAGGGGGAGAGCAGTACTTC.

Points on this clone: At one end the junction does not follow the germline gene, possibly because of a read error. The V gene is TRBV7-7, the J gene TRBJ2-3, with 9 bases fitting TRBD1. CDR1 is SSHAT, CDR2 FNYEAQ, per germline (reference sequence). The CDR3 is 14 residues long. The CDR3 DNA follows: TGTGCTAGCAGCTTCGGGACAGGGTCGGATACGCAGTATTTT. This encodes CASSFGTGSDTQYF.

The chain is built from TRBV7-9 and TRBJ2-1; a weak D match, TRBD1 (5 bases). Deletions cut 5 bases from V and 5 bases from J, with 10 bases between. CDR3 length equals 13 residues. Germline values: CDR1 SEHNR, CDR2 FQNEAQ (reference sequence). CDR3 region: CASSARQHNEQFF. Here the CDR3 DNA reads TGTGCCAGCAGCGCAAGACAGCACAATGAGCAGTTCTTC.

The chain couples TRBV7-2 to TRBJ2-5; D remains unclear. CDR1 and CDR2 (germline): SGHTA, FQGNSA. The CDR3 extends over 14 amino acids. V lost 5 bases and J lost 4, with 14 bases in between. CDR3 sequence reads: CASSPKLLAETQYF. CDR3 bases: TGTGCCAGCAGCCCCAAATTACTTGCAGAGACCCAGTACTTC.